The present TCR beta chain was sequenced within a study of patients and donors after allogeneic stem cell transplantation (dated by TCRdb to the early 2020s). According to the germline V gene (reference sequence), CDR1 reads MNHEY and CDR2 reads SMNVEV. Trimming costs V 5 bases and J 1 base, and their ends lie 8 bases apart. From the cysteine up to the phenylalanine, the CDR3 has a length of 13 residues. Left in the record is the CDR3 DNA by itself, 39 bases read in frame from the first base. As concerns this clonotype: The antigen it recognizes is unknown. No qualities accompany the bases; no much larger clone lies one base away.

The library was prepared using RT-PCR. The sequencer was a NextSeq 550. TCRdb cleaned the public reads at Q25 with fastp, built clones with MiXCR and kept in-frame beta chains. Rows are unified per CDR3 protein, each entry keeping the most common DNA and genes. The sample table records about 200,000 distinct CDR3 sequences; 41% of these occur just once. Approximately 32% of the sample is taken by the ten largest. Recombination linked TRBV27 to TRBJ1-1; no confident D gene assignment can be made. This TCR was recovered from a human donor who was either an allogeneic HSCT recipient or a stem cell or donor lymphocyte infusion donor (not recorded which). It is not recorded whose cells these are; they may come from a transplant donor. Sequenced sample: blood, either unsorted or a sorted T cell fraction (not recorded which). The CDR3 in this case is CASSETPNTEAFF. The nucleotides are TGTGCCAGCAGTGAAACTCCGAACACTGAAGCTTTCTTT.